These 32 T cell receptor beta chains were sequenced from one sample in a study of T cell responses to AZD1222 COVID-19 vaccine. Clones were sequenced by immunoSEQ multiplex PCR, and TCRdb holds only the in-frame ones, with some missing. The sample records about 150,000 clones, 94% being singletons. The sample was peripheral blood, taken on day 0 of AZD1222 vaccination. These receptors were obtained from an adult in good health.

The CDR3 region is CASSARTGANYGYTF. In nucleotides, the CDR3 is TGTGCCAGCAGCGCTAGGACAGGTGCTAACTATGGCTACACCTTC. The chain combines TRBV27 with TRBJ1-2; 7 bases line up with TRBD1. The CDR3 is 15 amino acids. Germline V gene lookup returns CDR1 MNHEY and CDR2 SMNVEV (reference sequence). The junction had 7 bases not matched to a gene; V was cut back by 6 bases and J by 0 bases.

V gene TRBV9 combines with J gene TRBJ2-2; 7 bases agree with TRBD2. The CDR3 is 15 residues long. Germline V gene data show CDR1 as SGDLS and CDR2 as YYNGEE. The junction had 6 bases not matched to a gene; V was cut back by 3 bases and J by 4 bases. In DNA form, the CDR3 reads TGTGCCAGCAGCGCCCGACTAGCCGTCACCGGGGAGCTGTTTTTT. Its translation: CASSARLAVTGELFF.

This chain uses TRBV3-1 (or the pseudogene TRBV3-2) with TRBJ1-1; D is unclear. Trimming removed 4 bases at V and 1 base at J, with 7 bases between. This CDR3 contains 13 residues. CDR1 LGHDT and CDR2 YNNKEL come from the germline V gene (reference sequence). The CDR3 is CASSLTENTEAFF. DNA of the CDR3: TGTGCCAGCAGCCTTACAGAGAACACTGAAGCTTTCTTT.

The V and J genes are TRBV9 and TRBJ1-4, with D possibly TRBD1 on 5 matching bases. Germline CDR1 is SGDLS and CDR2 is YYNGEE. V shed 7 bases and J shed 0 bases, with 13 bases lying between them. The CDR3 contains 15 residues. As DNA, the CDR3 is TGTGCCAGCTCAAACGGGGGTGCAACTAATGAAAAACTGTTTTTT. This encodes CASSNGGATNEKLFF. Drawing the rest from reference TRBV9 and TRBJ1-4, the complete variable domain is DSGVTQTPKHLITATGQRVTLRCSPRSGDLSVYWYQQSLDQGLQFLIQYYNGEERAKGNILERFSAQQFPDLHSELNLSSLELGDSALYFCASSNGGATNEKLFFGSGTQLSVL.

V gene TRBV19 combines with J gene TRBJ2-1; tentatively, D is TRBD2 (5 bases). Germline CDR1 LNHDA, CDR2 SQIVND (reference sequence). The CDR3 has 16 residues. Deletions cut 5 bases from V and 2 bases from J, with 16 bases between. CDR3 DNA: TGTGCCAGTAGTGCCATAGATCTAGCCCCCTACAATGAGCAGTTCTTC. This encodes CASSAIDLAPYNEQFF.

The chain couples TRBV11-1 to TRBJ2-1; 11 positions match TRBD1. The length of the CDR3 is 15 residues. The junction had 4 bases not matched to a gene; V was cut back by 1 base and J by 8 bases. Looked up from germline, CDR1 is SGHAT and CDR2 is FQDESV (reference sequence). This chain's CDR3 is CASSLGTGGNDEQFF. The CDR3 region has the DNA TGTGCCAGCAGCTTAGGGACAGGGGGCAACGATGAGCAGTTCTTC.

J is TRBJ1-2 and V is TRBV28; the D gene is possibly TRBD1 (5 bases). This CDR3 has 16 residues. Germline V CDR1 and CDR2: MDHEN, SYDVKM. Trimming took off 1 base at V and 4 bases at J, with 16 bases between the two ends. CDR3 protein: CASSLYGQGMGYGYTF. In DNA form, the CDR3 reads TGTGCCAGCAGTTTATATGGTCAGGGAATGGGCTATGGCTACACCTTC.

A few counts support this clone. The V gene is TRBV5-5, the J gene TRBJ1-1, with D maybe TRBD1 (5 bases). CDR1 is SGHKS and CDR2 is YYEKEE in the germline V gene (reference sequence). V dropped 3 bases and J dropped 5 bases, with 11 bases sitting between them. The CDR3 loop spans 13 amino acids. The CDR3 here is CASSYAGGTEAFF. The DNA of the CDR3 is TGTGCCAGCAGCTACGCCGGGGGGACTGAAGCTTTCTTT.

V usage is TRBV12-3 or TRBV12-4 and J usage is TRBJ2-3; D is undetermined. V lost 5 bases, J lost 2 bases, and 2 bases lay in between. The CDR3 has 11 residues. Here the CDR3 reads CASSVTDTQYF. CDR3 sequence (DNA): TGTGCCAGCAGTGTCACAGATACGCAGTATTTT.

This chain uses TRBV21-1 with TRBJ1-6. TRBV21-1 is a pseudogene segment. The CDR3 extends over 14 amino acids. The CDR3 DNA reads TGTGCCAGCCCCCGTCGGGAGAATAATTCACCCCTCCACTTT. This translates into CASPRRENNSPLHF.

This chain joins TRBV19 and TRBJ1-5; D ambiguous. Trimming left V 0 bases short and J 0 bases short, with 6 bases between. Germline lookup yields CDR1 LNHDA and CDR2 SQIVND (reference sequence). CDR3 length: 15 amino acids. The CDR3 region is CASSIEGNSNQPQHF. CDR3 in DNA: TGTGCCAGTAGTATAGAGGGGAATAGCAATCAGCCCCAGCATTTT.

This sequence joins TRBV23-1 and TRBJ1-1; 9 bases match TRBD1. TRBV23-1 is noted as an ORF with a role that remains uncertain. Trimming cost V 5 bases and J 2 bases; bases outside gene matches: 3. There are 14 residues in the CDR3. CDR3 DNA sequence: TGCGCCAGCAGTATCACAGGGGGCAACACTGAAGCTTTCTTT. Protein sequence: CASSITGGNTEAFF.

To note about this clone: This sample also contains other DNA sequences that code for the same CDR3. The rearrangement uses TRBV5-1 and TRBJ1-5; 7 bases align to TRBD1. The V gene's germline CDR1 is SGHRS and CDR2 YFSETQ. The CDR3 is 14 residues long. Trimming at V came to 4 bases and at J to 1 base, leaving 2 bases not matched to a gene. The CDR3 spells CASSPGGSNQPQHF. CDR3 nucleotide sequence: TGCGCCAGCAGCCCAGGGGGGAGCAATCAGCCCCAGCATTTT.

The chain carries TRBV6-5 and TRBJ1-3; D gene uncertain. The V and J ends lost 0 bases and 0 bases respectively, with 9 bases between them. The V gene's germline CDR1 is MNHEY and CDR2 SVGAGI. There are 16 residues in the CDR3. CDR3 sequence reads: CASSYSVLRSGNTIYF. CDR3 nucleotides: TGTGCCAGCAGTTACTCTGTACTGCGCTCTGGAAACACCATATATTTT.

This rearrangement joins TRBV5-1 to TRBJ1-5, with TRBD1 identical over 7 bases. Germline loops: CDR1 SGHRS, CDR2 YFSETQ. The CDR3 totals 19 residues. Trimming removed 6 bases from V and 0 bases from J; junction bases left unmatched: 18. The CDR3 reads CASKKIGPGGRGSNQPQHF. The CDR3 DNA follows: TGCGCCAGCAAGAAAATCGGGCCAGGGGGGAGAGGTAGCAATCAGCCCCAGCATTTT.

Comments on this clone: The sample carries other DNA sequences with the same CDR3. The chain links TRBV6-5 to TRBJ1-1; D gene ambiguous. CDR1 is MNHEY, CDR2 SVGAGI, per germline. Trimming shortened V by 0 bases and J by 0 bases, and 5 bases separated the two germline ends. The CDR3 contains 14 residues. In nucleotides, the CDR3 is TGTGCCAGCAGTTACTCGTGGCTGAACACTGAAGCTTTCTTT. This gives the protein CASSYSWLNTEAFF.

The rearrangement joins TRBV5-5 to TRBJ1-5; TRBD1 aligns across 8 bases. The CDR3 runs to 16 residues. Germline V lookup: CDR1 SGHKS, CDR2 YYEKEE (reference sequence). The ends lost 3 bases at V and 3 bases at J; junction bases unmatched: 8. Here the CDR3 DNA reads TGTGCCAGCAGCTCAAAGACAGGGGTGGACAATCAGCCCCAGCATTTT. Amino acid sequence: CASSSKTGVDNQPQHF.

This chain links TRBV5-8 with TRBJ1-5, with D unclear. The CDR3 has 17 amino acids. V was cut by 5 bases and J by 2 bases, with 20 bases left in between. Germline lookup yields CDR1 SGHTS and CDR2 YDEGEE. DNA of the CDR3: TGTGCCAGCAGTTCAGGTGGGCTGGGTTCGGGCAATCAGCCCCAGCATTTT. Translated: CASSSGGLGSGNQPQHF.

This sequence joins TRBV2 and TRBJ1-1; no firm D call. CDR3 length: 13 residues. V was clipped by 6 bases and J by 4 bases, with 12 bases between them. Germline CDR1 reads SNHLY; CDR2 reads FYNNEI. CDR3 loop: CASSVASITEAFF. CDR3 bases: TGTGCCAGCAGCGTGGCCTCTATCACTGAAGCTTTCTTT.

The rearrangement uses TRBV28 and TRBJ1-2; 11 bases are a match to TRBD1. V lost 6 bases to trimming and J lost 8 bases; unmatched junction nucleotides: 11. This CDR3 region has 15 residues. Looked up from germline, CDR1 is MDHEN and CDR2 is SYDVKM. CDR3 bases: TGTGCCAGCAGCCTACCCGGACAGGGGGCGAACGGCTACACCTTC. Protein sequence: CASSLPGQGANGYTF.

This clone occurred once. The chain couples TRBV7-8 to TRBJ2-1, with 8 bases that match TRBD2. The germline CDR1 and CDR2 sequences are SGHVS and FQNEAQ. Trimming removed 5 bases from V and 6 bases from J; junction bases left unmatched: 9. The CDR3 consists of 15 residues. In DNA, the CDR3 is TGTGCCAGCAGCCCAGGGACTAGAATCGCCAATGAGCAGTTCTTC. Translated: CASSPGTRIANEQFF.

The J gene is TRBJ1-2, the V gene TRBV3-1 (or the pseudogene TRBV3-2); D is possibly TRBD1 (5 bases). The CDR3 totals 14 residues. The germline V and J ends were trimmed by 3 bases and 8 bases, with 16 bases remaining between them. CDR1 and CDR2 (germline): LGHDT, YNNKEL (reference sequence). Here the CDR3 DNA reads TGTGCCAGCAGCCATGACAGCCTCGGACGGGGCTACACCTTC. It is translated as CASSHDSLGRGYTF.

The chain carries TRBV6-4 and TRBJ2-3; TRBD2 matches 15 bases. Germline V gene lookup returns CDR1 MRHNA and CDR2 SNTAGT. The CDR3 has 18 amino acids. J was trimmed by 1 base and V by 2 bases; bases with no gene match: 4. The CDR3 reads CASSDDGLAGGGTDTQYF. In DNA, the CDR3 is TGTGCCAGCAGTGACGATGGACTAGCGGGAGGGGGCACAGATACGCAGTATTTT.

The V call is TRBV20-1, the J call TRBJ1-5; 9 bases agree with TRBD1. Germline lookup yields CDR1 DFQATT and CDR2 SNEGSKA (reference sequence). Losses at the gene ends were 3 bases for V and 11 bases for J; bases not matched to a gene: 8. The CDR3 extends over 13 amino acids. DNA for the CDR3: TGCAGTGCTAGTGGACAGGGGATAGAAGCCCAGCATTTT. It translates to CSASGQGIEAQHF.

The CDR3 region has the DNA TGCAGTGCTAGAGATTGGAATGAGCAGTTCTTC. Its protein is CSARDWNEQFF. This chain joins TRBV20-1 and TRBJ2-1; D remains unclear. Germline CDR1 is DFQATT and CDR2 is SNEGSKA (reference sequence). Trimming removed 0 bases from V and 7 bases from J, with 4 bases in between. The CDR3 sequence is 11 residues long.

The CDR3 loop reads CASSPGWAVNEKLFF. Here the CDR3 DNA reads TGTGCCAGCTCACCTGGGTGGGCAGTTAATGAAAAACTGTTTTTT. The chain joins TRBV18 to TRBJ1-4; D gene ambiguous. This CDR3 spans 15 amino acids. The V gene's germline CDR1 is KGHSH and CDR2 LQKENI. Deletions cut 3 bases from V and 4 bases from J, with 12 bases between.

The chain carries TRBV6-2 or TRBV6-3 and TRBJ1-5, with D hard to call. CDR1 is MNHEY, CDR2 SVGEGT, per germline. The ends were cut back, 5 bases at V and 0 bases at J, with 11 bases in the middle. The CDR3 has 15 amino acids. Here the CDR3 reads CASSMGIYSNQPQHF. The CDR3, as DNA: TGTGCCAGCAGTATGGGGATTTATAGCAATCAGCCCCAGCATTTT.

The table lists this clone with a count of one. The V gene is TRBV9, the J gene TRBJ1-3; TRBD1 is a possible D gene (5 bases). The CDR3 is made up of 16 amino acids. Germline V lookup: CDR1 SGDLS, CDR2 YYNGEE. Trimming shortened V by 4 bases and J by 1 base, and 15 bases separated the two germline ends. The chain's CDR3 is CASSPDGGSSGNTIYF. The CDR3 DNA sequence: TGTGCCAGCAGCCCCGATGGGGGGTCTTCTGGAAACACCATATATTTT.

This clone was picked up one time. The rearrangement joins TRBV27 to TRBJ1-2, with TRBD1 matching 7 bases. V was clipped by 6 bases and J by 5 bases; unmatched bases: 9. CDR3 length: 14 residues. CDR1 and CDR2 (germline): MNHEY, SMNVEV (reference sequence). CDR3 sequence (DNA): TGTGCCAGCAGCGACGGACAGGCCGAATATGGCTACACCTTC. Translating it yields CASSDGQAEYGYTF.

The chain recombines TRBV7-9 with TRBJ2-3; 14 nucleotides match TRBD2. Trimming removed 5 bases from V and 2 bases from J; junction bases left unmatched: 6. The germline V gene has CDR1 SEHNR and CDR2 FQNEAQ (reference sequence). The CDR3 is 17 residues long. The CDR3 protein is CASSPPTSGGATDTQYF. The CDR3 nucleotides read TGTGCCAGCAGCCCTCCGACTAGCGGGGGGGCCACAGATACGCAGTATTTT.

The chain couples TRBV5-1 to TRBJ2-3; 7 bases agree with TRBD1. Unmatched junction bases numbered 8, after V lost 0 bases and J lost 7 bases. The CDR3 length is 15 residues. CDR1 is SGHRS, CDR2 YFSETQ, per germline. The DNA of the CDR3 is TGCGCCAGCAGCTTGGAGGGGGCAGGGGTCAATACGCAGTATTTT. Translation gives CASSLEGAGVNTQYF. Combining the CDR3 with reference TRBV5-1 and TRBJ2-3 gives the whole variable domain KAGVTQTPRYLIKTRGQQVTLSCSPISGHRSVSWYQQTPGQGLQFLFEYFSETQRNKGNFPGRFSGRQFSNSRSEMNVSTLELGDSALYLCASSLEGAGVNTQYFGPGTRLTVL.

The chain joins TRBV5-4 to TRBJ2-3; 11 nucleotides line up with TRBD2. Trimming removed 4 bases from V and 5 bases from J; junction bases left unmatched: 3. Germline assignment: CDR1 SGHNT and CDR2 YYREEE (reference sequence). This CDR3 contains 14 residues. CDR3 DNA: TGTGCCAGCAGCCCGACTAGCGGGGTAGATACGCAGTATTTT. Amino acid sequence: CASSPTSGVDTQYF.